This record covers a single T cell receptor beta chain. Per the study methods: Reference gene primer amplification gave estimated nucleated cell counts. Measured with immunoSEQ multiplex PCR; TCRdb has only the in-frame clones, and not every one. The DNA was the basis for D and trimming; V, J and clone size are from that table. The repertoire includes 75,000 to 90,000 clones, around four fifths of them detected once, and 18% sits in the top ten. These data come from a study of blood T cell repertoires in COVID-19. For the study at large: Sites in the United States, Italy and Spain provided acute and convalescent COVID-19 samples.

This CDR3 has 14 amino acids. Trimming left V 5 bases short and J 0 bases short, with 11 bases between. Germline values: CDR1 GTSNPN, CDR2 SVGIG (reference sequence). Input material: peripheral blood. This TCR derives from a man at least 80 years old with active or convalescent COVID-19. The chain combines TRBV30 with TRBJ2-1; TRBD1 is a possible D gene (6 bases). CDR3 DNA sequence: TGTGCCTGGCAAACAGGGAGCTCCTACAATGAGCAGTTCTTC. Translating gives CAWQTGSSYNEQFF.